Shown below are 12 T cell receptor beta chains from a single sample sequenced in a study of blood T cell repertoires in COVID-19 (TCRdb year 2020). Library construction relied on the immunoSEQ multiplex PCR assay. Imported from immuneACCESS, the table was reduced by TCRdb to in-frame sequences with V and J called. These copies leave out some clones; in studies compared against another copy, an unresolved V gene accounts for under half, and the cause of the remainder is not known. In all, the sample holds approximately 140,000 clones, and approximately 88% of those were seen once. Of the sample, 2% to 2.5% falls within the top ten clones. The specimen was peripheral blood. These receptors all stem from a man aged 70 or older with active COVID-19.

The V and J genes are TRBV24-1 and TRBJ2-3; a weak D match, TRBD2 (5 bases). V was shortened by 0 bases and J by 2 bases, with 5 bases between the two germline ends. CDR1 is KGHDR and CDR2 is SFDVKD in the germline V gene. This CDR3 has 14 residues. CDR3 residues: CATSDLRDTDTQYF. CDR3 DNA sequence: TGTGCCACCAGTGATTTGCGGGACACAGATACGCAGTATTTT.

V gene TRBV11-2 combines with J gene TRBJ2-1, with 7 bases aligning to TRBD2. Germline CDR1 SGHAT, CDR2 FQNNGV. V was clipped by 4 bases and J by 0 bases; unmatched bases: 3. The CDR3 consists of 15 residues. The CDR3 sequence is CASSSGLPSYNEQFF. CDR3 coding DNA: TGTGCCAGCAGCTCGGGACTACCCTCCTACAATGAGCAGTTCTTC.

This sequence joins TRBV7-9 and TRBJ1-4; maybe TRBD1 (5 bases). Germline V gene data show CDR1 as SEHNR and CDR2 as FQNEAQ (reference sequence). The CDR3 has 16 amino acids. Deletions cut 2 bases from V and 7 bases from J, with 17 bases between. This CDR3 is CASSLRSAGPSEKLFF. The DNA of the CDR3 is TGTGCCAGCAGCTTAAGGTCGGCAGGGCCGTCTGAAAAACTGTTTTTT.

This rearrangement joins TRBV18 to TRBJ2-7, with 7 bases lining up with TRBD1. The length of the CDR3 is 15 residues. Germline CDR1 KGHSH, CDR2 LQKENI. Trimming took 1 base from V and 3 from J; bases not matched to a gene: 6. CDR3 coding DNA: TGTGCCAGCTCACCACATTTTAGACAGGGCTACGAGCAGTACTTC. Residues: CASSPHFRQGYEQYF.

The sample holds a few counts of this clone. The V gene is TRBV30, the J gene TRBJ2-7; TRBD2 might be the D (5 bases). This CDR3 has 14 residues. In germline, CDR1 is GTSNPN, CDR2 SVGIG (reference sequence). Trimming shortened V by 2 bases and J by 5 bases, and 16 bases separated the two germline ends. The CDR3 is CAWSIPRVNNEQYF. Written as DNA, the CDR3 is TGTGCCTGGAGTATTCCGAGGGTGAATAACGAGCAGTACTTC.

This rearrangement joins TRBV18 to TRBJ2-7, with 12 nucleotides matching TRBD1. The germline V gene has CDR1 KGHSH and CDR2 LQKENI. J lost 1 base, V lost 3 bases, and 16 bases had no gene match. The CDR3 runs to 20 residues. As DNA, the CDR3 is TGTGCCAGCTCACCGCAGGGACAGGGGGCTATCCGGGCGCAGTCCTACGAGCAGTACTTC. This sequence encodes CASSPQGQGAIRAQSYEQYF.

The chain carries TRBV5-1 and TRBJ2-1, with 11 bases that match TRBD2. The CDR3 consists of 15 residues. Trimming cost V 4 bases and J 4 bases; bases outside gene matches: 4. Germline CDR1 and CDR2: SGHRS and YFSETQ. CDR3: CASSPSSGGYNEQFF. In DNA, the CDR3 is TGCGCCAGCAGCCCCTCTAGCGGGGGGTACAATGAGCAGTTCTTC.

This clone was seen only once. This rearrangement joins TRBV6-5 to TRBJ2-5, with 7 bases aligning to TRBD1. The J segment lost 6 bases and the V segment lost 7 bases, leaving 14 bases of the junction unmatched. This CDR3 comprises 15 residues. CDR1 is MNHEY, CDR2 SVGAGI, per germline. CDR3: CASNGGQSGSKTQYF. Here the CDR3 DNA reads TGTGCCAGCAATGGGGGACAGTCAGGTTCCAAGACCCAGTACTTC.

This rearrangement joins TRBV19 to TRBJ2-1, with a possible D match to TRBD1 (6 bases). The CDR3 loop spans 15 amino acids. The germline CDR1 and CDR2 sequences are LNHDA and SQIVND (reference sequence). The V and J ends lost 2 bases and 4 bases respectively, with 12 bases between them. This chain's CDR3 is CASSIHRVGYNEQFF. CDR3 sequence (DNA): TGTGCCAGTAGTATACACAGGGTAGGTTACAATGAGCAGTTCTTC. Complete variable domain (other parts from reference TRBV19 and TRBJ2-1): DGGITQSPKYLFRKEGQNVTLSCEQNLNHDAMYWYRQDPGQGLRLIYYSQIVNDFQKGDIAEGYSVSREKKESFPLTVTSAQKNPTAFYLCASSIHRVGYNEQFFGPGTRLTVL.

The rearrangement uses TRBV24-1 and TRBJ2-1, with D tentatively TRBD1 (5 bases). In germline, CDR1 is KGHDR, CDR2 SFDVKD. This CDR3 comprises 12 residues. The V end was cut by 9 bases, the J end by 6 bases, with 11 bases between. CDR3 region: CATQGNLNEQFF. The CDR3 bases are TGTGCCACCCAGGGTAACCTCAATGAGCAGTTCTTC.

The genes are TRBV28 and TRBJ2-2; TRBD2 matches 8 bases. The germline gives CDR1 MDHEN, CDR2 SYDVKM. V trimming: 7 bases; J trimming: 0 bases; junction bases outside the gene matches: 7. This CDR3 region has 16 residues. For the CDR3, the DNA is TGTGCCAGCACGGCCGGGGGACTAGCGAACACCGGGGAGCTGTTTTTT. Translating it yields CASTAGGLANTGELFF.

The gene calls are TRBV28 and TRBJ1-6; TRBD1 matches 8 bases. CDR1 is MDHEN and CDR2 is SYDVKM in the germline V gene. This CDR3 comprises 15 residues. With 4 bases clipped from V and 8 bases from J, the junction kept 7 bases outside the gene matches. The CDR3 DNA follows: TGTGCCAGCAGTTCCCGACAGGGGATCCATTCACCCCTCCACTTT. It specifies CASSSRQGIHSPLHF.